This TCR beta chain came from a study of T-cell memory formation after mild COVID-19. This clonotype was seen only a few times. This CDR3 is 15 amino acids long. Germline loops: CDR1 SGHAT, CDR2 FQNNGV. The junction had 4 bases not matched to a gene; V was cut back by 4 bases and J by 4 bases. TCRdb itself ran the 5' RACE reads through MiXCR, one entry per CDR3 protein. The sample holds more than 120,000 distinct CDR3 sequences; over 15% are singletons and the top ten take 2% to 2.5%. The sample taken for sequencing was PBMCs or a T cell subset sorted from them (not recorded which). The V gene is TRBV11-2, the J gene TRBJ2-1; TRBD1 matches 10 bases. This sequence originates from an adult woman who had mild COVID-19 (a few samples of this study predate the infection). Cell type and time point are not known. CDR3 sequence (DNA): TGTGCCAGCAGCTCAGACAGGGGGCAGTACAATGAGCAGTTCTTC. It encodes CASSSDRGQYNEQFF.